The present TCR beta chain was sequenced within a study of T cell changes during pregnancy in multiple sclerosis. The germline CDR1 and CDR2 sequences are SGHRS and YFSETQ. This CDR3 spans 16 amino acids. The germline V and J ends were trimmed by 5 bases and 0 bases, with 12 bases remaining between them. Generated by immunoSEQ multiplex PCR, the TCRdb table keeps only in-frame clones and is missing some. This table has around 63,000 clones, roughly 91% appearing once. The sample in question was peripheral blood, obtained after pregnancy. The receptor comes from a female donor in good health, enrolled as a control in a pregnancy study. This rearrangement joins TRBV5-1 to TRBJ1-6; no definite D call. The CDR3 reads CASRDTESSYNSPLHF. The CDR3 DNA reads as TGCGCCAGCAGAGATACAGAGAGCTCCTATAATTCACCCCTCCACTTT.